The sequence of this T cell receptor beta chain was determined in a study of sequential checkpoint blockade in melanoma. Overall study findings and caveats: In arm A, pretreatment tumor clonality was associated with response.

Treatment specified: randomized to nivolumab then ipilimumab (arm A) or the reverse (arm B). Germline V gene data show CDR1 as SGHRS and CDR2 as YFSETQ. V gave up 4 bases and J gave up 2 bases; unmatched junction bases: 5. The CDR3 extends over 15 amino acids. To note about this clone: Its antigen remains unknown.

Profiled with immunoSEQ multiplex PCR; TCRdb holds only in-frame clones, not every one. Altogether around 4,800 clones are present, around 33% being singletons, with the ten largest covering about 6.6%. Sequencing was performed on tumor tissue (inferred from file names), taken from a patient given nivolumab and ipilimumab in sequence. The chain has TRBV5-1 and TRBJ1-3; 8 bases are shared with TRBD1. The TCR sequence derives from a human donor with melanoma. The chain's CDR3 is CASSPGQGTGNTIYF. The CDR3 nucleotides read TGCGCCAGCAGCCCCGGACAGGGAACTGGAAACACCATATATTTT.